These 29 T cell receptor beta chains were sequenced from one sample in a study of blood T cell repertoires in COVID-19. Repertoires were generated with immunoSEQ multiplex PCR, while TCRdb's copy carries only in-frame clones and drops some. The table lists roughly 160,000 clones, about four fifths of them singletons. The specimen was PBMCs or T cells enriched from blood (not recorded which). Receptor source: a woman aged 60 to 75 who had recovered from COVID-19.

The sample holds a few counts of this clone. This rearrangement joins TRBV2 to TRBJ1-1; D may be TRBD1 (5 bases). This CDR3 comprises 13 residues. The germline V and J ends were trimmed by 7 bases and 8 bases, with 17 bases remaining between them. Germline V CDR1 and CDR2: SNHLY, FYNNEI. The CDR3 DNA follows: TGTGCCAGCAAACGGGGGATGGAGCTGGAAGCTTTCTTT. Translation gives CASKRGMELEAFF.

The chain recombines TRBV5-5 with TRBJ2-5, with 13 bases fitting TRBD2. Germline V lookup: CDR1 SGHKS, CDR2 YYEKEE (reference sequence). This CDR3 comprises 15 residues. V lost 4 bases, J lost 5 bases, and 5 bases stayed unmatched. CDR3 nucleotides: TGTGCCAGCAGCCCGGGACTAGCGGGGATGGAGACCCAGTACTTC. The encoded protein is CASSPGLAGMETQYF.

This clone was detected once. The J gene is TRBJ2-1, the V gene TRBV7-9; D not resolved. The CDR3 consists of 12 residues. Germline V CDR1 and CDR2: SEHNR, FQNEAQ (reference sequence). The V and J ends lost 1 base and 7 bases respectively, with 5 bases between them. In DNA, the CDR3 is TGTGCCAGCAGCTTAGTACGGAATGAGCAGTTCTTC. This sequence encodes CASSLVRNEQFF.

The chain is built from TRBV6-5 and TRBJ1-1; D gene unclear. CDR1 and CDR2 (germline): MNHEY, SVGAGI. CDR3 size: 15 residues. The V gene lost 0 bases and the J gene lost 4 bases, with 12 bases spanning the gap. The CDR3 here is CASSYSKTNPTEAFF. The CDR3 DNA is TGTGCCAGCAGTTACTCGAAGACTAACCCCACTGAAGCTTTCTTT.

The chain has TRBV6-5 and TRBJ2-3; D is uncertain. This CDR3 has 12 residues. Germline V gene sequence: CDR1 MNHEY, CDR2 SVGAGI. The ends were cut back, 11 bases at V and 5 bases at J, with 14 bases in the middle. CDR3 in amino acids: CAGRGIQDTQYF. In DNA, the CDR3 is TGTGCCGGCCGCGGAATCCAAGATACGCAGTATTTT.

The rearrangement links TRBV11-2 to TRBJ2-6, with D tentatively TRBD2 (5 bases). Germline V gene sequence: CDR1 SGHAT, CDR2 FQNNGV. The CDR3 consists of 16 residues. V gave up 3 bases and J gave up 9 bases, with 18 bases separating them. The CDR3 DNA follows: TGTGCCAGCAGCTTGGCCCCCCTCCACCGGGGCAACGTCCTGACTTTC. It translates to CASSLAPLHRGNVLTF.

V is TRBV5-1 and J is TRBJ2-3; 8 bases fit TRBD1. Germline loops: CDR1 SGHRS, CDR2 YFSETQ. Losses at the gene ends were 3 bases for V and 4 bases for J; bases not matched to a gene: 7. The CDR3 is 15 residues long. This CDR3 is CASSYGQGFADTQYF. For the CDR3, the DNA is TGCGCCAGCAGCTACGGACAGGGTTTTGCAGATACGCAGTATTTT.

On this clone itself: Relative to the germline gene, one junction end is altered; a read error may explain this. The chain uses TRBV5-5 and TRBJ2-7, with D hard to call. There are 14 residues in the CDR3. Germline values: CDR1 SGHKS, CDR2 YYEKEE (reference sequence). The CDR3 loop reads CASSLVEPSSEQYF. The CDR3 DNA reads TGTGCCAGCAGCTTGGTAGAGCCCTCCTCCGAGCAGTACTTC.

In DNA form, the CDR3 reads TGTGCCAGTAGCCCTCAGGGAATAGAAAACATTCAGTACTTC. It translates to CASSPQGIENIQYF. V gene TRBV19 combines with J gene TRBJ2-4; D perhaps matches TRBD1 (5 bases). There are 14 residues in the CDR3. Trimming left V 6 bases short and J 5 bases short, with 14 bases between. Germline lookup yields CDR1 LNHDA and CDR2 SQIVND (reference sequence).

This clone was recorded a few times. The chain combines TRBV2 with TRBJ1-1, with 8 bases aligning to TRBD1. Germline CDR1 and CDR2: SNHLY and FYNNEI. The CDR3 totals 16 residues. V shed 2 bases, J shed 4 bases, and the junction held 9 bases outside the gene matches. The CDR3 DNA reads TGTGCCAGCAGTGAACCCGGGGGAGGACAGGGCACTGAAGCTTTCTTT. Translation gives CASSEPGGGQGTEAFF.

V usage is TRBV19 and J usage is TRBJ1-2, with 7 bases that match TRBD1. J was trimmed by 2 bases and V by 0 bases; bases with no gene match: 0. This CDR3 is built from 14 residues. Germline CDR1 is LNHDA and CDR2 is SQIVND (reference sequence). The CDR3 DNA reads TGTGCCAGTAGTATAGAGGACAGGAACTATGGCTACACCTTC. Its protein is CASSIEDRNYGYTF.

This sequence joins TRBV29-1 and TRBJ1-4; no clear D gene. Germline loops: CDR1 SQVTM, CDR2 ANQGSEA. The germline V and J ends were trimmed by 4 bases and 4 bases, with 10 bases remaining between them. This CDR3 spans 13 amino acids. The CDR3 sequence: CSVVSQFNEKLFF. Here the CDR3 DNA reads TGCAGCGTTGTTTCACAGTTTAATGAAAAACTGTTTTTT. Full variable domain (remainder filled in from reference TRBV29-1 and TRBJ1-4): SAVISQKPSRDICQRGTSLTIQCQVDSQVTMMFWYRQQPGQSLTLIATANQGSEATYESGFVIDKFPISRPNLTFSTLTVSNMSPEDSSIYLCSVVSQFNEKLFFGSGTQLSVL.

This chain links TRBV5-1 with TRBJ2-5; 7 bases are shared with TRBD2. The CDR3 consists of 15 residues. Germline trimming cut 0 bases from V and 0 bases from J; bases unmatched to any gene: 2. In germline, CDR1 is SGHRS, CDR2 YFSETQ. CDR3 nucleotide sequence: TGCGCCAGCAGCTTGGTGGCGGGGGACCAAGAGACCCAGTACTTC. Translating it yields CASSLVAGDQETQYF.

The rearrangement links TRBV19 to TRBJ2-7; 8 bases line up with TRBD1. The V gene's germline CDR1 is LNHDA and CDR2 SQIVND (reference sequence). The CDR3 is made up of 14 amino acids. V shed 3 bases and J 4 bases; nucleotides not matched to a gene: 5. For the CDR3, the DNA is TGTGCCAGTAGTATTTCAGGGGGCTGGTACGAGCAGTACTTC. Translating gives CASSISGGWYEQYF.

The genes are TRBV11-3 and TRBJ1-5; D is uncertain. Germline V CDR1 and CDR2: SGHNT, YENEEA. This CDR3 has 16 residues. Trimming stripped 2 bases from V and 5 bases from J, with 16 bases between. The CDR3 spells CASSLFAEGTYQPQHF. The CDR3 DNA reads as TGTGCCAGCAGCTTATTTGCGGAAGGCACATATCAGCCCCAGCATTTT.

Only a few counts were recorded for this clone. This sequence joins TRBV3-1 (or the pseudogene TRBV3-2) and TRBJ2-6; D is perhaps TRBD2 (5 bases). The V end was cut by 4 bases, the J end by 1 base, with 8 bases between. Germline V CDR1 and CDR2: LGHDT, YNNKEL (reference sequence). The CDR3 loop spans 15 amino acids. The CDR3 sequence: CASSPDLSGANVLTF. The CDR3 bases are TGTGCCAGCAGCCCGGACTTGTCTGGGGCCAACGTCCTGACTTTC.

The chain carries TRBV18 and TRBJ1-1, with TRBD1 matching 7 bases. The V gene end was trimmed by 6 bases and the J gene end by 0 bases; junction bases not matched to a gene: 10. CDR3 length equals 16 residues. The germline V gene encodes CDR1 KGHSH and CDR2 LQKENI. CDR3 DNA: TGTGCCAGCTCCACAGGGGCCTATTTAATGAACACTGAAGCTTTCTTT. It specifies CASSTGAYLMNTEAFF.

This clone was picked up many times. The genes are TRBV3-1 (or the pseudogene TRBV3-2) and TRBJ2-7, with D hard to call. The CDR3 totals 13 residues. V lost 1 base and J 6 bases, leaving 10 bases between the germline ends. The germline V gene encodes CDR1 LGHDT and CDR2 YNNKEL (reference sequence). CDR3 residues: CASSQGAPLEQYF. CDR3 nucleotide sequence: TGTGCCAGCAGCCAAGGGGCGCCCCTCGAGCAGTACTTC.

The V call is TRBV19, the J call TRBJ2-2; D is possibly TRBD1 (6 bases). The germline V gene has CDR1 LNHDA and CDR2 SQIVND (reference sequence). The length of the CDR3 is 14 residues. V was shortened by 4 bases and J by 3 bases, with 9 bases between the two germline ends. The CDR3 protein is CASSRGPDTGELFF. The CDR3 nucleotides are TGTGCCAGTAGTAGGGGGCCGGACACCGGGGAGCTGTTTTTT.

V gene TRBV24-1 combines with J gene TRBJ1-5; no reliable D call. The germline V gene has CDR1 KGHDR and CDR2 SFDVKD. V lost 6 bases to trimming and J lost 1 base, with 9 bases between them. The CDR3 has 14 residues. Here the CDR3 DNA reads TGTGCCACCAGTCCCGCGGGGAGCAATCAGCCCCAGCATTTT. This translates into CATSPAGSNQPQHF.

The CDR3: CASTSRDSGSAFF. In DNA, the CDR3 is TGTGCCAGCACCTCCCGGGACAGTGGAAGTGCTTTCTTT. The chain employs TRBV12-3 or TRBV12-4 and TRBJ1-1; 7 nucleotides match TRBD1. V lost 7 bases to trimming and J lost 11 bases; unmatched junction nucleotides: 13. This CDR3 is 13 amino acids long.

V and J are TRBV19 and TRBJ1-3, with no clear D. This CDR3 has 15 amino acids. Germline V lookup: CDR1 LNHDA, CDR2 SQIVND (reference sequence). V lost 5 bases and J 0 bases, leaving 11 bases between the germline ends. This CDR3 reads CASSPQEISGNTIYF. CDR3 nucleotide sequence: TGTGCCAGTAGTCCCCAAGAGATCTCTGGAAACACCATATATTTT.

There are a few counts of this clone. The V and J genes are TRBV30 and TRBJ1-2; TRBD1 matches 9 bases. In germline, CDR1 is GTSNPN, CDR2 SVGIG (reference sequence). This CDR3 region has 12 residues. Unmatched junction bases numbered 4, after V lost 3 bases and J lost 8 bases. The CDR3 region has the DNA TGTGCCTGGAGGGGACAGGGAAGGGGCTACACCTTC. The encoded protein is CAWRGQGRGYTF.

In nucleotides, the CDR3 is TGTGCCAGCAGCTTCAACAGGGGGCGGACTGAAGCTTTCTTT. This gives the protein CASSFNRGRTEAFF. This chain joins TRBV7-8 and TRBJ1-1, with 9 positions matching TRBD1. CDR3 length equals 14 residues. V shed 3 bases and J 5 bases; nucleotides not matched to a gene: 4. The germline CDR1 and CDR2 sequences are SGHVS and FQNEAQ. Looking up the rest from reference TRBV7-8 and TRBJ1-1 gives the full variable domain: GAGVSQSPRYKVAKRGQDVALRCDPISGHVSLFWYQQALGQGPEFLTYFQNEAQLDKSGLPSDRFFAERPEGSVSTLKIQRTQQEDSAVYLCASSFNRGRTEAFFGQGTRLTVV.

J is TRBJ2-3 and V is TRBV11-3; D possibly corresponds to TRBD1 (5 bases). Trimming pared 3 bases from V and 4 bases from J, leaving 8 bases between. Germline lookup yields CDR1 SGHNT and CDR2 YENEEA. CDR3 size: 13 residues. This CDR3 reads CASSFKGSDTQYF. CDR3 nucleotide sequence: TGTGCCAGCAGCTTTAAGGGGTCAGATACGCAGTATTTT.

This chain joins TRBV27 and TRBJ1-6; 8 nucleotides agree with TRBD1. Germline-derived CDR1 and CDR2 are MNHEY and SMNVEV (reference sequence). Trimming cost V 3 bases and J 10 bases; bases outside gene matches: 8. The CDR3 length is 15 residues. The CDR3 DNA reads TGTGCCAGCAGTTTGGGAGGACAGGGTAGGTCACCCCTCCACTTT. This translates into CASSLGGQGRSPLHF.

In regard to this clone: The same CDR3 is also encoded by other DNA sequences in this sample. The V gene is TRBV30, the J gene TRBJ1-5; 8 bases map to TRBD1. CDR3 length: 14 amino acids. Germline loops: CDR1 GTSNPN, CDR2 SVGIG (reference sequence). V shed 0 bases and J 6 bases; nucleotides not matched to a gene: 4. CDR3 nucleotides: TGTGCCTGGAGTGTAGGGACAGGATCTCAGCCCCAGCATTTT. This gives the protein CAWSVGTGSQPQHF.

About this clone: The sample holds other DNA sequences that translate to the same CDR3. V usage is TRBV10-1 and J usage is TRBJ1-1, with 7 bases matching TRBD1. The CDR3 has 14 residues. Per the germline V gene, CDR1 is WNHNN and CDR2 is SYGVQD (reference sequence). The V and J ends lost 4 bases and 4 bases, in that order; junction bases with no gene match: 6. The CDR3 coding sequence is TGCGCCAGCAGTGTAGACAGGGTGGGCACTGAAGCTTTCTTT. Its translation is CASSVDRVGTEAFF.

In this sample, this clone turned up a few times. V gene TRBV6-1 combines with J gene TRBJ2-7, with D tentatively TRBD2 (6 bases). The germline V and J ends were trimmed by 1 base and 1 base, with 14 bases remaining between them. The germline CDR1 and CDR2 sequences are MNHNS and SASEGT. CDR3 length: 16 amino acids. DNA for the CDR3: TGTGCCAGCAGTGAAGGGACTACTCTTCTGTCCTACGAGCAGTACTTC. Amino acid sequence: CASSEGTTLLSYEQYF.